The entry below gives a single TCR beta chain sequence along with its context. The target antigen is unknown. TCRdb recomputed calls from the 5' RACE reads with MiXCR, one row per CDR3 protein. Counted here are 1,800,000 or so distinct CDR3 sequences, around 29% occurring once; the ten biggest clones make up about 0.27%. The data stem from a study of identical twins. The CDR3 has 15 amino acids. From germline, CDR1 is DFQATT and CDR2 SNEGSKA (reference sequence). V shed 1 base and J 4 bases; nucleotides not matched to a gene: 1. Study conclusions and caveats: Memory repertoires showed no such pattern, whereas abundant cord blood beta clonotypes carried fewer insertions. Findings depended on cross-sectional statistics rather than tracking the same donors.

Sample: cord blood. This TCR was sampled from a newborn girl in good health. The chain has TRBV20-1 and TRBJ2-2, with TRBD2 matching 12 bases. Here the CDR3 reads CSARASGGATGELFF. Written as DNA, the CDR3 is TGCAGTGCTAGAGCTAGCGGGGGGGCCACCGGGGAGCTGTTTTTT.